This TCR beta chain is from a study of T cell repertoires and HLA-DP antigens. Background on the study: Sorted CD137+CD4+ samples averaged about 220 ng DNA; pre-culture CD4+ samples, 1,200 ng.

The J segment lost 10 bases and the V segment lost 5 bases, leaving 8 bases of the junction unmatched. In germline, CDR1 is SGHTA, CDR2 FQGNSA. CDR3 length equals 14 residues. Points on this clone: Antigen unknown.

The data were produced by immunoSEQ multiplex PCR, yet TCRdb's version contains in-frame clones alone and is incomplete. The sample contains 55,000 to 80,000 clones, over 75% of which appear only once. The sample taken for sequencing was CD4+ T cells from PBMCs. This clonotype originated in a man aged 55 to 70 in good health and CMV-seronegative. The rearrangement links TRBV7-2 to TRBJ2-1; TRBD2 aligns across 10 bases. The CDR3 nucleotides read TGTGCCAGCAGCCAAACCGCTAGCGGGGGCGAGCAGTTCTTC. Its protein is CASSQTASGGEQFF.